The next 27 T cell receptor beta chains were all read from a single sample in a study of post-analysis software for immune sequencing data. cDNA libraries of TCR beta carried unique molecular identifiers. TCRdb recomputed calls from the PCR reads with MiXCR, one row per CDR3 protein. Here the sample spans hundreds of thousands of distinct CDR3 sequences, roughly half being singletons. General study findings and limits: Among several TRBV segments more frequent in patients than controls were TRBV5-6, TRBV5-1 and TRBV20-1.

Antigens for these TCRs are unknown. Sequencing was done on a sample of blood. Receptor source: a girl aged 5 to 17 with multiple sclerosis.

The V gene is TRBV6-5, the J gene TRBJ2-7; D is uncertain. Germline loops: CDR1 MNHEY, CDR2 SVGAGI. This CDR3 has 11 residues. The V end was cut by 5 bases, the J end by 3 bases, with 5 bases between. The CDR3 sequence: CASSPFYEQYF. The CDR3, as DNA: TGTGCCAGCAGTCCCTTCTACGAGCAGTACTTC.

This clonotype is a singleton in its sample. This chain uses TRBV15 with TRBJ2-3, with a tentative D call TRBD2 (6 bases). There are 15 residues in the CDR3. In germline, CDR1 is LNHNV, CDR2 YYDKDF (reference sequence). V was trimmed by 1 base and J by 3 bases, leaving 11 bases between them. CDR3 in DNA: TGTGCCACCAGCAGAGGCGGAGGAGGGACAGATACGCAGTATTTT. Amino acids: CATSRGGGGTDTQYF.

The J gene is TRBJ1-2, the V gene TRBV5-1, with D hard to call. V was cut by 4 bases and J by 4 bases, with 14 bases left in between. The CDR3 runs 14 residues. The germline V gene encodes CDR1 SGHRS and CDR2 YFSETQ. The CDR3 DNA reads as TGCGCCAGCAGCCCAACCCATTCGATCTATGGCTACACCTTC. Translation: CASSPTHSIYGYTF.

The chain joins TRBV20-1 to TRBJ2-1, with D maybe TRBD2 (6 bases). V dropped 1 base and J dropped 2 bases, with 18 bases sitting between them. Germline-derived CDR1 and CDR2 are DFQATT and SNEGSKA (reference sequence). This CDR3 spans 17 amino acids. The CDR3 reads CSARGPGVADTYNEQFF. For the CDR3, the DNA is TGCAGTGCTAGAGGCCCCGGGGTAGCGGATACCTACAATGAGCAGTTCTTC.

The CDR3 reads CASSPGQGNQETQYF. CDR3 bases: TGCGCCAGCAGCCCGGGACAGGGAAACCAAGAGACCCAGTACTTC. This sequence joins TRBV5-1 and TRBJ2-5, with 9 positions matching TRBD1. The length of the CDR3 is 15 residues. V trimming: 4 bases; J trimming: 0 bases; junction bases outside the gene matches: 4. Germline loops: CDR1 SGHRS, CDR2 YFSETQ.

The genes are TRBV6-6 and TRBJ2-7, with 12 bases aligning to TRBD2. The length of the CDR3 is 15 residues. The germline CDR1 and CDR2 sequences are MNHNY and SVGAGI (reference sequence). V gave up 6 bases and J gave up 12 bases; unmatched junction bases: 15. CDR3 DNA sequence: TGTGCCAGCAGCCCCGCCGGGACTAGCGGGTGGAGGGGGTACTTC. As protein: CASSPAGTSGWRGYF.

V gene TRBV27 combines with J gene TRBJ1-5; maybe TRBD1 (6 bases). The germline gives CDR1 MNHEY, CDR2 SMNVEV (reference sequence). V was clipped by 3 bases and J by 1 base, with 10 bases between them. The CDR3 totals 15 residues. The CDR3 is CASSLGDRSNQPQHF. The CDR3 DNA is TGTGCCAGCAGTTTGGGAGACAGGAGCAATCAGCCCCAGCATTTT.

The chain employs TRBV7-2 and TRBJ2-1, with TRBD2 as a possible D gene (5 bases). The CDR3 is 14 amino acids. Germline values: CDR1 SGHTA, CDR2 FQGNSA. Trimming took 5 bases from V and 6 from J, leaving 14 bases between them. CDR3 coding DNA: TGTGCCAGCAGCATGGACTTGTTCACCAATGAGCAGTTCTTC. Translated, it gives CASSMDLFTNEQFF. Combining the CDR3 with reference TRBV7-2 and TRBJ2-1 gives the whole variable domain GAGVSQSPSNKVTEKGKDVELRCDPISGHTALYWYRQSLGQGLEFLIYFQGNSAPDKSGLPSDRFSAERTGGSVSTLTIQRTQQEDSAVYLCASSMDLFTNEQFFGPGTRLTVL.

The chain employs TRBV12-3 or TRBV12-4 and TRBJ2-7; D is possibly TRBD1 or TRBD2 (5 bases each). Trimming left V 5 bases short and J 2 bases short, with 19 bases between. CDR3 length: 16 amino acids. The CDR3 protein is CASSPRRDQPAYEQYF. CDR3 coding DNA: TGTGCCAGCAGTCCTCGCCGGGACCAACCAGCCTACGAGCAGTACTTC.

The chain uses TRBV7-2 and TRBJ2-5; no clear D. Germline CDR1 and CDR2: SGHTA and FQGNSA. The CDR3 length is 16 residues. V was shortened by 2 bases and J by 4 bases, with 17 bases between the two germline ends. This chain's CDR3 is CASSLFVGKQPETQYF. The CDR3 DNA reads TGTGCCAGCAGCTTATTTGTAGGCAAACAACCAGAGACCCAGTACTTC.

This clonotype was seen a few times. The chain recombines TRBV5-1 with TRBJ2-7; 13 bases agree with TRBD2. The ends lost 4 bases at V and 7 bases at J; junction bases unmatched: 8. This CDR3 contains 15 residues. Germline V gene sequence: CDR1 SGHRS, CDR2 YFSETQ. In nucleotides, the CDR3 is TGCGCCAGCAGCCGGACTAGCGGGAGTCGCAATGAGCAGTACTTC. Translating gives CASSRTSGSRNEQYF.

V and J are TRBV29-1 and TRBJ2-5; TRBD1 is a possible D gene (6 bases). Between the trimmed V and J ends, which lost 4 bases and 0 bases, there was a span of 9 bases. Germline assignment: CDR1 SQVTM and CDR2 ANQGSEA. The CDR3 is 13 amino acids. The CDR3 is CSVARTDQETQYF. CDR3 sequence (DNA): TGCAGCGTTGCCCGGACAGACCAAGAGACCCAGTACTTC.

The rearrangement links TRBV28 to TRBJ2-5, with 7 bases matching TRBD1. The trim removed 6 bases at V and 1 base at J, leaving 2 bases unmatched. Per germline, CDR1 MDHEN and CDR2 SYDVKM. The CDR3 spans 13 residues. The CDR3 bases are TGTGCCAGCAGGACAGGGTTCCAAGAGACCCAGTACTTC. Its protein product is CASRTGFQETQYF.

This chain connects TRBV29-1 to TRBJ2-1; D not resolved. This CDR3 comprises 14 residues. Germline CDR1 and CDR2: SQVTM and ANQGSEA. V was shortened by 8 bases and J by 0 bases, with 14 bases between the two germline ends. The CDR3 here is CSSAPLLSYNEQFF. In DNA form, the CDR3 reads TGCAGCTCGGCCCCCCTCCTCTCCTACAATGAGCAGTTCTTC.

The chain recombines TRBV20-1 with TRBJ1-2, with TRBD1 matching 8 bases. There are 15 residues in the CDR3. The J segment lost 3 bases and the V segment lost 4 bases, leaving 10 bases of the junction unmatched. Germline V gene sequence: CDR1 DFQATT, CDR2 SNEGSKA (reference sequence). The CDR3 DNA sequence: TGCAGTGCTACTCCCCCGGGACAGGATTACTATGGCTACACCTTC. The encoded protein is CSATPPGQDYYGYTF.

V gene TRBV6-5 combines with J gene TRBJ2-7, with 7 bases identical to TRBD2. The junction had 4 bases not matched to a gene; V was cut back by 2 bases and J by 0 bases. Per germline, CDR1 MNHEY and CDR2 SVGAGI. This CDR3 contains 15 residues. CDR3 sequence reads: CASSYRPSGSYEQYF. As DNA, the CDR3 is TGTGCCAGCAGTTACCGGCCTAGCGGCTCCTACGAGCAGTACTTC.

V gene TRBV7-6 combines with J gene TRBJ1-2; D is perhaps TRBD1 (6 bases). Germline V gene data show CDR1 as SGHVS and CDR2 as FNYEAQ. This CDR3 is 16 amino acids long. Trimming shortened V by 2 bases and J by 3 bases, and 16 bases separated the two germline ends. The CDR3 region is CASSLTSAGDDYGYTF. DNA of the CDR3: TGTGCCAGCAGCTTAACATCGGCAGGGGACGACTATGGCTACACCTTC.

This clonotype was detected only a few times. The chain combines TRBV5-1 with TRBJ2-7; D uncertain. The CDR3 has 14 amino acids. Deletions cut 1 base from V and 2 bases from J, with 10 bases between. The germline V gene encodes CDR1 SGHRS and CDR2 YFSETQ. The CDR3: CASSLTSEAYEQYF. As DNA, the CDR3 is TGCGCCAGCAGCTTGACGTCCGAAGCCTACGAGCAGTACTTC.

V gene TRBV5-1 combines with J gene TRBJ2-1; the D gene could be TRBD1 or TRBD2 (5 bases each). CDR1 and CDR2 from the germline V gene are SGHRS and YFSETQ. Trimming removed 0 bases from V and 7 bases from J, with 14 bases in between. CDR3 length equals 15 residues. The CDR3 DNA reads as TGCGCCAGCAGCTTGGAAGCCGAGAGGGGAAATGAGCAGTTCTTC. Amino acid sequence: CASSLEAERGNEQFF.

The gene calls are TRBV3-1 and TRBJ2-1; 7 positions agree with TRBD2. Germline values: CDR1 LGHDT, CDR2 YNNKEL (reference sequence). The V segment lost 1 base and the J segment 7 bases; nucleotides outside the gene matches: 7. CDR3 length: 15 residues. CDR3 region: CASSQGQRGWNEQFF. CDR3 nucleotides: TGTGCCAGCAGCCAAGGACAGCGGGGCTGGAATGAGCAGTTCTTC.

There are a few counts of this clonotype. The rearrangement links TRBV6-6 to TRBJ2-7; 8 bases map to TRBD2. This CDR3 spans 15 amino acids. Germline loops: CDR1 MNHNY, CDR2 SVGAGI (reference sequence). With 0 bases clipped from V and 4 bases from J, the junction kept 5 bases outside the gene matches. The CDR3 sequence: CASSYSGLAEYEQYF. The DNA of the CDR3 is TGTGCCAGCAGTTACTCCGGACTAGCTGAATACGAGCAGTACTTC.

The J gene is TRBJ2-5, the V gene TRBV29-1; perhaps TRBD1 as D (5 bases). The germline CDR1 and CDR2 sequences are SQVTM and ANQGSEA. There are 14 residues in the CDR3. V was clipped by 1 base and J by 5 bases, with 14 bases between them. The CDR3 sequence: CSVEGPTKGETQYF. CDR3 DNA: TGCAGCGTTGAAGGTCCCACTAAGGGGGAGACCCAGTACTTC. The full variable domain, in which reference TRBV29-1 and TRBJ2-5 provide the parts outside the CDR3, is SAVISQKPSRDICQRGTSLTIQCQVDSQVTMMFWYRQQPGQSLTLIATANQGSEATYESGFVIDKFPISRPNLTFSTLTVSNMSPEDSSIYLCSVEGPTKGETQYFGPGTRLLVL.

The chain recombines TRBV20-1 with TRBJ2-7; TRBD1 might be the D (5 bases). Trimming removed 0 bases at V and 2 bases at J, with 11 bases between. Germline V gene lookup returns CDR1 DFQATT and CDR2 SNEGSKA (reference sequence). The CDR3 consists of 14 residues. The CDR3 DNA follows: TGCAGTGCTAGAGATATGGCAGGGCCCTACGAGCAGTACTTC. This sequence encodes CSARDMAGPYEQYF.

The V and J genes are TRBV7-2 and TRBJ2-3; TRBD2 agrees at 11 bases. Germline V gene data show CDR1 as SGHTA and CDR2 as FQGNSA. This CDR3 has 20 residues. Trimming at V came to 1 base and at J to 2 bases, leaving 14 bases not matched to a gene. The CDR3 sequence is CASSLGGLAGGGPSTDTQYF. CDR3 DNA sequence: TGTGCCAGCAGCTTAGGGGGTCTAGCGGGAGGAGGCCCCTCCACAGATACGCAGTATTTT.

The V gene is TRBV5-4, the J gene TRBJ2-1, with D perhaps TRBD2 (5 bases). CDR1 SGHNT and CDR2 YYREEE come from the germline V gene (reference sequence). Trimming pared 5 bases from V and 0 bases from J, leaving 15 bases between. The CDR3 runs 16 residues. For the CDR3, the DNA is TGTGCCAGCAGTGTCGGTGGGAGCCGCTCCTACAATGAGCAGTTCTTC. Translation gives CASSVGGSRSYNEQFF.

This clonotype was counted a few times. This sequence joins TRBV5-1 and TRBJ2-5; tentatively, D is TRBD1 (5 bases). Trimming pared 3 bases from V and 1 base from J, leaving 10 bases between. Germline-derived CDR1 and CDR2 are SGHRS and YFSETQ. CDR3 length: 14 residues. The CDR3 loop is CASSSTAIQETQYF. The CDR3 nucleotides are TGCGCCAGCAGCTCGACAGCTATCCAAGAGACCCAGTACTTC. Full variable domain (missing parts from reference TRBV5-1 and TRBJ2-5): KAGVTQTPRYLIKTRGQQVTLSCSPISGHRSVSWYQQTPGQGLQFLFEYFSETQRNKGNFPGRFSGRQFSNSRSEMNVSTLELGDSALYLCASSSTAIQETQYFGPGTRLLVL.

The V gene is TRBV25-1, the J gene TRBJ2-5, with 8 positions matching TRBD1. This CDR3 contains 15 residues. Per germline, CDR1 MGHDK and CDR2 SYGVNS. Germline trimming cut 5 bases from V and 0 bases from J; bases unmatched to any gene: 5. The CDR3 region is CASSREDRDQETQYF. DNA for the CDR3: TGTGCCAGCAGTAGAGAGGACAGGGACCAAGAGACCCAGTACTTC.